These 11 T cell receptor beta chains were all obtained from the same sample, sequenced in a study of cytomegalovirus exposure and HLA in healthy donors. 60 Vbeta and 13 Jbeta primers were used in PCR. The repertoire was sequenced with immunoSEQ multiplex PCR; TCRdb's copy has only in-frame clones and lacks some. The sample consists of about 130,000 clones, around 71% of them appearing once. The sequencing sample was made of PBMCs. These receptors all stem from a woman aged 60-70 years in good health and CMV-seropositive.

The chain employs TRBV7-9 and TRBJ1-2; the D is unclear. The CDR3 loop spans 16 amino acids. V shed 1 base and J shed 2 bases, with 14 bases lying between them. Germline lookup yields CDR1 SEHNR and CDR2 FQNEAQ (reference sequence). Here the CDR3 reads CASSLERGRLNYGYTF. DNA for the CDR3: TGTGCCAGCAGCTTAGAGAGAGGAAGGCTGAACTATGGCTACACCTTC.

The CDR3 is CASSDIVSLYEQYF. CDR3 in DNA: TGCGCCAGCAGTGACATAGTATCCCTCTACGAGCAGTACTTC. The J gene is TRBJ2-7, the V gene TRBV10-2, with D unclear. CDR1 and CDR2 (germline): WSHSY, SAAADI. Trimming removed 3 bases from V and 3 bases from J, with 12 bases in between. This CDR3 is built from 14 residues.

The chain has TRBV29-1 and TRBJ1-5; 9 bases map to TRBD1. Per germline, CDR1 SQVTM and CDR2 ANQGSEA. V was pared by 4 bases and J by 4 bases, with 8 bases of the junction left unmatched. The CDR3 loop spans 15 amino acids. CDR3 nucleotide sequence: TGCAGCGTTGCAACCGGGACAGGGATAAATCAGCCCCAGCATTTT. It codes for CSVATGTGINQPQHF.

As concerns this clone: One end of the junction fails to match germline, which may point to a read error. V and J are TRBV7-9 and TRBJ1-2, with D possibly being TRBD1 (5 bases). Germline V gene lookup returns CDR1 SEHNR and CDR2 FQNEAQ (reference sequence). The CDR3 consists of 17 residues. CDR3 loop: CSSTSTAWGGFGYGYTF. CDR3 sequence (DNA): TGTTCCAGCACCTCTACGGCATGGGGGGGATTTGGCTATGGCTACACCTTC.

The CDR3 sequence: CASSIGTRTGDLSYGYTF. Here the CDR3 DNA reads TGTGCCAGTAGTATAGGGACTCGGACAGGGGACCTTTCCTATGGCTACACCTTC. The chain employs TRBV19 and TRBJ1-2; the match to TRBD1 covers 9 bases. J was trimmed by 4 bases and V by 1 base; bases with no gene match: 13. Germline V CDR1 and CDR2: LNHDA, SQIVND (reference sequence). The CDR3 is 18 amino acids. The complete variable domain, with remaining parts taken from reference TRBV19 and TRBJ1-2, reads DGGITQSPKYLFRKEGQNVTLSCEQNLNHDAMYWYRQDPGQGLRLIYYSQIVNDFQKGDIAEGYSVSREKKESFPLTVTSAQKNPTAFYLCASSIGTRTGDLSYGYTFGSGTRLTVV.

This clone was observed a few times. J is TRBJ1-1 and V is TRBV19, with D maybe TRBD1 (5 bases). V lost 0 bases, J lost 4 bases, and 12 bases lay in between. Germline V gene sequence: CDR1 LNHDA, CDR2 SQIVND (reference sequence). This CDR3 is built from 15 residues. The CDR3 here is CASSIDVGVATEAFF. The CDR3, as DNA: TGTGCCAGTAGTATAGACGTAGGGGTGGCCACTGAAGCTTTCTTT. The variable domain in full, completed from reference TRBV19 and TRBJ1-1, reads DGGITQSPKYLFRKEGQNVTLSCEQNLNHDAMYWYRQDPGQGLRLIYYSQIVNDFQKGDIAEGYSVSREKKESFPLTVTSAQKNPTAFYLCASSIDVGVATEAFFGQGTRLTVV.

The chain has TRBV7-2 and TRBJ2-7; the match to TRBD1 covers 7 bases. V dropped 0 bases and J dropped 5; count of bases not matched to a gene: 10. The CDR3 loop spans 16 amino acids. Germline V gene lookup returns CDR1 SGHTA and CDR2 FQGNSA. CDR3 DNA: TGTGCCAGCAGCTTAGCGGGGACAGCCCTCGAGGACGAGCAGTACTTC. Amino acids: CASSLAGTALEDEQYF.

This chain connects TRBV29-1 to TRBJ2-7; the match to TRBD2 covers 8 bases. CDR1 SQVTM and CDR2 ANQGSEA come from the germline V gene. V lost 4 bases and J lost 2; bases outside the gene matches: 4. The CDR3 extends over 13 amino acids. The CDR3 sequence: CSVGKRGPYEQYF. CDR3 nucleotides: TGCAGCGTTGGAAAGCGGGGGCCCTACGAGCAGTACTTC.

Only a few counts were recorded for this clone. V is TRBV6-5 and J is TRBJ1-2, with 10 nucleotides matching TRBD1. The CDR3 has 15 residues. Germline trimming cut 2 bases from V and 5 bases from J; bases unmatched to any gene: 5. In germline, CDR1 is MNHEY, CDR2 SVGAGI. CDR3 nucleotide sequence: TGTGCCAGCAGTTACATGACAGGGGGCGGGTATGGCTACACCTTC. As protein: CASSYMTGGGYGYTF.

V is TRBV6-1 and J is TRBJ2-7; D possibly corresponds to TRBD1 (6 bases). Germline lookup yields CDR1 MNHNS and CDR2 SASEGT. The CDR3 is 11 residues long. Trimming removed 7 bases at V and 4 bases at J, with 8 bases between. CDR3 DNA sequence: TGTGCCAGCAAGGACAGATACGAGCAGTACTTC. This sequence encodes CASKDRYEQYF.

J is TRBJ2-5 and V is TRBV5-1; 7 positions match TRBD1. Germline lookup yields CDR1 SGHRS and CDR2 YFSETQ. Losses at the gene ends were 0 bases for V and 5 bases for J; bases not matched to a gene: 7. The CDR3 consists of 15 residues. The CDR3 sequence is CASSLERGRRETQYF. CDR3 bases: TGCGCCAGCAGCTTGGAAAGGGGGCGAAGGGAGACCCAGTACTTC.